These 27 T cell receptor beta chains came from one sample sequenced in a study of T cells in Graves' hyperthyroidism and ophthalmopathy. Amplification targeted TCR beta CDR3 regions from RNA transcripts. The primer set for the first-round RT-PCR of the TCR CDR3 was HTBI. TCRdb re-analysed the multiplex PCR reads in MiXCR, keeping a single row per CDR3 protein. The sample yields a few hundred thousand distinct CDR3 sequences, about 46% seen once. The sample taken for sequencing was peripheral blood or thyroid tissue (not recorded which). The receptor source for this set is an adult woman with Graves' disease, either hyperthyroidism or ophthalmopathy (not recorded which).

There are many counts of this clonotype. The CDR3 loop is CASRTRQSNTEAFF. CDR3 nucleotides: TGCGCCAGCAGGACGAGGCAGTCGAACACTGAAGCTTTCTTT. The rearrangement links TRBV10-2 to TRBJ1-1, with unresolved D. V dropped 6 bases and J dropped 1 base, with 12 bases sitting between them. The CDR3 is made up of 14 amino acids. Looked up from germline, CDR1 is WSHSY and CDR2 is SAAADI.

This rearrangement joins TRBV7-9 to TRBJ2-7; TRBD1 agrees at 11 bases. J lost 2 bases, V lost 5 bases, and 8 bases had no gene match. This CDR3 spans 16 amino acids. The germline CDR1 and CDR2 sequences are SEHNR and FQNEAQ (reference sequence). The CDR3 sequence is CASSHRDRGTAYEQYF. The DNA for the CDR3 is TGTGCCAGCAGCCACCGGGACAGGGGGACAGCCTACGAGCAGTACTTC.

In this sample, this clonotype turned up many times. V gene TRBV20-1 combines with J gene TRBJ1-5; weak D call: TRBD1 (6 bases). V was pared by 0 bases and J by 9 bases, with 12 bases between. There are 13 residues in the CDR3. Germline CDR1 DFQATT, CDR2 SNEGSKA (reference sequence). Here the CDR3 DNA reads TGCAGTGCTAGAGACAGGGGTGATGGGCCCCAGCATTTT. Amino acids: CSARDRGDGPQHF.

This clonotype was observed at least ten times. This sequence joins TRBV12-3 or TRBV12-4 and TRBJ2-7, with 8 bases that match TRBD1. The V segment lost 5 bases and the J segment 2 bases; nucleotides outside the gene matches: 8. The CDR3 sequence is 15 residues long. The CDR3: CASSTHQDRAYEQYF. CDR3 bases: TGTGCCAGCAGTACTCATCAGGACAGGGCCTACGAGCAGTACTTC.

Concerning this clonotype itself: A much larger clone differs from this one at a single base, so this may be a read error. The chain has TRBV9 and TRBJ2-7; D is possibly TRBD1 (6 bases). CDR3 length: 13 residues. CDR1 and CDR2 (germline): SGDLS, YYNGEE. Trimming cost V 3 bases and J 4 bases, with 11 bases left between them. The CDR3 sequence: CASSGRTAYEQYF. The CDR3 DNA sequence: TGTGCCAGCAGCGGGCGGACAGCTTACGAGCAGTACTTC.

This sequence joins TRBV11-2 and TRBJ2-7, with no clear D. Trimming stripped 3 bases from V and 6 bases from J, with 18 bases between. The CDR3 is made up of 15 amino acids. Germline V gene lookup returns CDR1 SGHAT and CDR2 FQNNGV. CDR3 sequence: CASSFLVGTTREQYF. Here the CDR3 DNA reads TGTGCCAGCAGCTTTCTGGTGGGTACCACACGCGAGCAGTACTTC.

V usage is TRBV7-9 and J usage is TRBJ1-1; D call uncertain. CDR3 size: 14 residues. In germline, CDR1 is SEHNR, CDR2 FQNEAQ (reference sequence). Trimming took off 6 bases at V and 0 bases at J, with 11 bases between the two ends. CDR3 region: CASSRDTVNTEAFF. The CDR3 nucleotides read TGTGCCAGCAGTCGTGACACGGTGAACACTGAAGCTTTCTTT.

Ten or more counts support this clonotype. This chain uses TRBV20-1 with TRBJ1-4; 7 nucleotides line up with TRBD1. The CDR3 is 14 amino acids. Trimming cost V 0 bases and J 5 bases; bases outside gene matches: 3. The germline CDR1 and CDR2 sequences are DFQATT and SNEGSKA (reference sequence). CDR3 sequence (DNA): TGCAGTGCTAGAGAATTGGGACAGAATGAAAAACTGTTTTTT. It encodes CSARELGQNEKLFF.

The gene calls are TRBV2 and TRBJ1-5; D is unclear. This CDR3 is built from 12 residues. Trimming removed 6 bases from V and 5 bases from J, with 8 bases in between. Germline values: CDR1 SNHLY, CDR2 FYNNEI. CDR3 region: CASSQDDQPQHF. CDR3 coding DNA: TGTGCCAGCAGCCAAGACGATCAGCCCCAGCATTTT.

This clonotype was recorded at least ten times. CDR3 nucleotides: TGCAGTGCTAGAGGGGTAGGCCACCCGAACACTGAAGCTTTCTTT. Encoded protein: CSARGVGHPNTEAFF. The rearrangement uses TRBV20-1 and TRBJ1-1; D gene uncertain. The CDR3 is made up of 15 amino acids. Trimming left V 1 base short and J 1 base short, with 13 bases between. Per the germline V gene, CDR1 is DFQATT and CDR2 is SNEGSKA (reference sequence).

Comments on this clonotype: This may be a read error, as it is one base from a much larger clone. The DNA of the CDR3 is TGTGCCGGTCGACAGGACCATAATCCACCCCTCCACTTT. Translating gives CAGRQDHNPPLHF. The chain employs TRBV6-2 or TRBV6-3 and TRBJ1-6, with a possible D match to TRBD1 (6 bases). Germline CDR1 reads MNHEY; CDR2 reads SVGEGT. This CDR3 has 13 amino acids.

This clonotype occurred many times. V is TRBV7-9 and J is TRBJ1-6; D not resolved. V was cut by 2 bases and J by 0 bases, with 8 bases left in between. CDR1 SEHNR and CDR2 FQNEAQ come from the germline V gene (reference sequence). The CDR3 extends over 16 amino acids. In nucleotides, the CDR3 is TGTGCCAGCAGCTTACTGGGGAGCTCCTATAATTCACCCCTCCACTTT. Amino acids: CASSLLGSSYNSPLHF.

This clonotype was observed many times. J is TRBJ1-5 and V is TRBV20-1; weak D call: TRBD1 (6 bases). Germline-derived CDR1 and CDR2 are DFQATT and SNEGSKA (reference sequence). The CDR3 totals 12 residues. With 6 bases removed from V and 5 bases from J, the gap between germline ends came to 11 bases. The CDR3 DNA follows: TGCAGTGCGGGGGCAGGGCATCAGCCCCAGCATTTT. Translated: CSAGAGHQPQHF.

The V call is TRBV10-3, the J call TRBJ1-6, with 9 positions matching TRBD1. The CDR3 loop spans 17 amino acids. Per germline, CDR1 ENHRY and CDR2 SYGVKD. V was clipped by 4 bases and J by 10 bases; unmatched bases: 14. CDR3 sequence reads: CAISARDVGQGSSPLHF. As DNA, the CDR3 is TGTGCCATCAGTGCTAGAGATGTAGGACAGGGGAGCTCACCCCTCCACTTT.

Many counts were recorded for this clonotype. V usage is TRBV7-9 and J usage is TRBJ1-1; 8 bases are a match to TRBD1. J lost 0 bases, V lost 5 bases, and 2 bases had no gene match. CDR3 length: 14 amino acids. The germline gives CDR1 SEHNR, CDR2 FQNEAQ (reference sequence). The CDR3 spells CASSQTGVNTEAFF. The CDR3, as DNA: TGTGCCAGCAGCCAGACAGGGGTGAACACTGAAGCTTTCTTT.

The chain links TRBV2 to TRBJ1-4, with D hard to call. Germline V gene sequence: CDR1 SNHLY, CDR2 FYNNEI. CDR3 length: 13 amino acids. Trimming stripped 4 bases from V and 4 bases from J, with 7 bases between. Written as DNA, the CDR3 is TGTGCCAGCAGTGTTCAGTATAATGAAAAACTGTTTTTT. Its protein product is CASSVQYNEKLFF.

CDR3 coding DNA: TGCAGTGCTAGAGGGTACCGGGTACTGACTTTC. This encodes CSARGYRVLTF. This chain uses TRBV20-1 with TRBJ2-6; no definite D call. V was clipped by 1 base and J by 16 bases, with 11 bases between them. The CDR3 runs 11 residues. Per the germline V gene, CDR1 is DFQATT and CDR2 is SNEGSKA (reference sequence).

This clonotype showed up just once. The chain has TRBV11-2 and TRBJ2-5; no firm D call. Germline V gene data show CDR1 as SGHAT and CDR2 as FQNNGV. This CDR3 spans 14 amino acids. The V gene lost 5 bases and the J gene lost 4 bases, with 14 bases spanning the gap. CDR3 sequence reads: CASSIPRSGETQYF. CDR3 coding DNA: TGTGCCAGCAGCATCCCTCGAAGTGGAGAGACCCAGTACTTC.

The chain has TRBV19 and TRBJ1-1, with a weak D call TRBD1 (5 bases). The CDR3 covers 16 residues. Germline values: CDR1 LNHDA, CDR2 SQIVND (reference sequence). V dropped 4 bases and J dropped 1 base, with 16 bases sitting between them. CDR3 in DNA: TGTGCCAGTAGTAAATCTCGGACAAACAAGAACACTGAAGCTTTCTTT. It codes for CASSKSRTNKNTEAFF.

The V and J genes are TRBV14 and TRBJ1-6; D might be TRBD1 (6 bases). Germline V CDR1 and CDR2: SGHDN, FVKESK. CDR3 size: 15 residues. V lost 4 bases to trimming and J lost 9 bases, with 16 bases between them. CDR3 coding DNA: TGTGCCAGCAGCCTTCAAGGGGGTTATGGTTCACCCCTCCACTTT. Translating gives CASSLQGGYGSPLHF. The full variable domain, its missing parts supplied by reference TRBV14 and TRBJ1-6, is EAGVTQFPSHSVIEKGQTVTLRCDPISGHDNLYWYRRVMGKEIKFLLHFVKESKQDESGMPNNRFLAERTGGTYSTLKVQPAELEDSGVYFCASSLQGGYGSPLHFGNGTRLTVT.

This sequence joins TRBV4-3 and TRBJ2-5; TRBD1 aligns across 8 bases. Trimming took 0 bases from V and 5 from J; bases not matched to a gene: 8. The length of the CDR3 is 16 residues. Per the germline V gene, CDR1 is LGHNA and CDR2 is YSLEER. This CDR3 is CASSQDLAGGRETQYF. CDR3 nucleotide sequence: TGCGCCAGCAGCCAAGATTTGGCAGGGGGCCGGGAGACCCAGTACTTC.

This clonotype was recorded at least ten times. This chain connects TRBV5-1 to TRBJ1-2; TRBD1 agrees at 9 bases. Germline CDR1 and CDR2: SGHRS and YFSETQ. The J segment lost 3 bases and the V segment lost 5 bases, leaving 5 bases of the junction unmatched. This CDR3 has 14 residues. The CDR3 here is CASSRTGDDYGYTF. Written as DNA, the CDR3 is TGCGCCAGCAGTCGGACAGGGGATGACTATGGCTACACCTTC.

This clonotype was counted between two and nine times. The V and J genes are TRBV10-3 and TRBJ1-6, with 8 bases fitting TRBD1. Germline CDR1 ENHRY, CDR2 SYGVKD. The junction had 7 bases not matched to a gene; V was cut back by 8 bases and J by 7 bases. CDR3 length: 14 residues. The CDR3 DNA is TGTGCCATCGGACAGGGAGGTGTGAATTCACCCCTCCACTTT. Residues: CAIGQGGVNSPLHF.

This clonotype was detected a few times. The chain employs TRBV29-1 and TRBJ2-1, with 7 positions matching TRBD2. CDR3 length equals 15 residues. J was trimmed by 2 bases and V by 4 bases; bases with no gene match: 8. Per the germline V gene, CDR1 is SQVTM and CDR2 is ANQGSEA. The CDR3 loop is CSVGGSGKTYNEQFF. CDR3 DNA: TGCAGCGTTGGGGGAAGCGGGAAAACCTACAATGAGCAGTTCTTC.

The CDR3 sequence is CASKDRASNQPQHF. The CDR3 coding sequence is TGTGCCAGCAAAGACAGGGCTAGCAATCAGCCCCAGCATTTT. The chain recombines TRBV10-3 with TRBJ1-5; 7 bases match TRBD1. V lost 10 bases to trimming and J lost 0 bases; unmatched junction nucleotides: 6. From germline, CDR1 is ENHRY and CDR2 SYGVKD. The CDR3 is 14 residues long.

The J gene is TRBJ2-5, the V gene TRBV7-9; no reliable D call. With 1 base removed from V and 5 bases from J, the gap between germline ends came to 14 bases. The CDR3 is 15 residues long. The germline V gene has CDR1 SEHNR and CDR2 FQNEAQ (reference sequence). This CDR3 reads CASSLEFAKRETQYF. For the CDR3, the DNA is TGTGCCAGCAGCTTAGAATTCGCCAAGAGGGAGACCCAGTACTTC.

This clonotype has only a few counts. The rearrangement joins TRBV28 to TRBJ2-2, with 7 bases that match TRBD1. V trimming: 8 bases; J trimming: 3 bases; junction bases outside the gene matches: 6. Germline CDR1 reads MDHEN; CDR2 reads SYDVKM. This CDR3 comprises 14 residues. This chain's CDR3 is CASGQDRYTGELFF. Here the CDR3 DNA reads TGTGCCAGCGGACAGGACCGGTACACCGGGGAGCTGTTTTTT.